The source of this T cell receptor beta chain is a study of CXCR3-negative and CXCR3-positive naive CD8 T cells. Details on this clonotype: The antigen is not known.

TRB cDNA libraries were made by UMI-labeled 5' RACE. TCRdb reprocessed the 5' RACE reads; each CDR3 protein has one entry and no DNA is given. This sample contains roughly 50,000 distinct CDR3 sequences. By phenotype, naive CD8+ T cells were CD45RO-CCR7+CD27+CD95-. Germline V gene data show CDR1 as SGHTA and CDR2 as FQGTGA. The CDR3 runs 13 residues. Study-wide points: TRBV-TRBJ usage was alike in naive CXCR3-negative and CXCR3-positive cells but differed in memory cells. Researchers report that CXCR3-positive naive cells carry more hydrophobic TRB CDR3s than CXCR3-negative naive cells.

Sequences were obtained from naive CXCR3+ CD8+ T cells from blood. As for subset: CD45RO-CCR7+CD27+CD95- naive CD8+ T cells expressing CXCR3 (TNR3+). This TCR was recovered from a human donor in good health. Some clones in this sample may be carry-over from other donors' samples. This chain links TRBV7-3 with TRBJ2-2. CDR3 loop: CASSLLFPGELFF. Full variable domain (remainder filled in from reference TRBV7-3 and TRBJ2-2): GAGVSQTPSNKVTEKGKYVELRCDPISGHTALYWYRQSLGQGPEFLIYFQGTGAADDSGLPNDRFFAVRPEGSVSTLKIQRTERGDSAVYLCASSLLFPGELFFGEGSRLTVL.